The source of this T cell receptor beta chain is a study of T-cell memory formation after mild COVID-19. Overall study context: Each donor largely had its own TCR clusters.

TCRdb fed the 5' RACE reads into MiXCR, producing one record per CDR3 protein. The repertoire has some 180,000 distinct CDR3 sequences, about an eighth of them found once; the top ten carry 2.5% to 3.5%. The receptor was isolated from a young man who had mild COVID-19 (a few samples of this study predate the infection). Cell type and time point are not known. What was sequenced was PBMCs or a T cell subset sorted from them (not recorded which).

The CDR3 nucleotides read TGCGCCAGCAGTGACCGGACAGGGAGCTCCTACGAGCAGTACGTC. Translation: CASSDRTGSSYEQYV. This chain connects TRBV10-2 to TRBJ2-7, with TRBD1 identical over 8 bases. The CDR3 is made up of 15 amino acids. V was clipped by 3 bases and J by 0 bases; unmatched bases: 4. Germline lookup yields CDR1 WSHSY and CDR2 SAAADI.